The 22 T cell receptor beta chains given below trace back to one sample, sequenced in a study of cytomegalovirus exposure and HLA in healthy donors. Researchers ran the PCR with 60 Vbeta and 13 Jbeta primers. Method: immunoSEQ multiplex PCR; TCRdb's copy keeps in-frame clones and lacks some. The table includes over 90,000 clones, 64% detected once. Sequenced input: PBMCs. These receptors all come from a man aged 60-69 years in good health and CMV-seronegative.

The CDR3 DNA sequence: TGTGCCAGCAGCTCCTGGACAGGTCGGAACTATGGCTACACCTTC. Its protein is CASSSWTGRNYGYTF. The genes are TRBV9 and TRBJ1-2, with 7 bases that match TRBD1. Per germline, CDR1 SGDLS and CDR2 YYNGEE. The V gene end was trimmed by 4 bases and the J gene end by 2 bases; junction bases not matched to a gene: 8. This CDR3 has 15 amino acids. The variable domain in full, completed from reference TRBV9 and TRBJ1-2, reads DSGVTQTPKHLITATGQRVTLRCSPRSGDLSVYWYQQSLDQGLQFLIQYYNGEERAKGNILERFSAQQFPDLHSELNLSSLELGDSALYFCASSSWTGRNYGYTFGSGTRLTVV.

This clone was seen only once. The V and J genes are TRBV5-1 and TRBJ2-5; D unresolved. With the DNA end fitting TRBJ2-7 better, the J assignment may be wrong. The CDR3 runs to 14 residues. The germline V gene has CDR1 SGHRS and CDR2 YFSETQ. The DNA of the CDR3 is TGCGCCAGCAGCTTCTCCCAGGCACCCTACGAGCAGTACTTC. Translating gives CASSFSQAPYEQYF.

V and J are TRBV19 and TRBJ2-5; tentatively, D is TRBD1 (6 bases). Trimming shortened V by 5 bases and J by 0 bases, and 13 bases separated the two germline ends. Germline V CDR1 and CDR2: LNHDA, SQIVND (reference sequence). The CDR3 contains 15 residues. CDR3 sequence: CASSWGPGYQETQYF. The DNA for the CDR3 is TGTGCCAGTAGTTGGGGGCCCGGGTACCAAGAGACCCAGTACTTC. Full variable domain (rest looked up from reference TRBV19 and TRBJ2-5): DGGITQSPKYLFRKEGQNVTLSCEQNLNHDAMYWYRQDPGQGLRLIYYSQIVNDFQKGDIAEGYSVSREKKESFPLTVTSAQKNPTAFYLCASSWGPGYQETQYFGPGTRLLVL.

The chain combines TRBV5-1 with TRBJ1-2; perhaps TRBD1 as D (6 bases). V was shortened by 2 bases and J by 4 bases, with 15 bases between the two germline ends. CDR3 length: 15 amino acids. The germline gives CDR1 SGHRS, CDR2 YFSETQ. CDR3 region: CASSLVTGHGYGYTF. CDR3 coding DNA: TGCGCCAGCAGCTTAGTGACAGGACACGGCTATGGCTACACCTTC.

In nucleotides, the CDR3 is TGTGCCATCAGTGACGTGCAGACTCATAACCTTCTGTACTTC. It codes for CAISDVQTHNLLYF. V usage is TRBV10-3 and J usage is TRBJ2-7, with D unclear. Per germline, CDR1 ENHRY and CDR2 SYGVKD. V was clipped by 3 bases and J by 12 bases, with 21 bases between them. The CDR3 totals 14 residues.

For the CDR3, the DNA is TGTGCCAGCAGCTTGAGACAGACAGATACGCAGTATTTT. Its protein product is CASSLRQTDTQYF. The rearrangement uses TRBV5-4 and TRBJ2-3, with a possible D match to TRBD1 (5 bases). V lost 1 base, J lost 3 bases, and 6 bases lay in between. CDR3 length: 13 residues. Germline CDR1 SGHNT, CDR2 YYREEE (reference sequence).

V is TRBV21-1 and J is TRBJ2-7; the table's D call, TRBD1, has no DNA check behind it. TRBV21-1 constitutes a pseudogene. The CDR3 has 16 amino acids. This CDR3 reads CASSKDYRGRVLEQYF. The DNA of the CDR3 is TGTGCCAGCAGCAAAGACTACAGGGGGCGAGTACTCGAGCAGTACTTC.

The sample holds a few counts of this clone. V is TRBV9 and J is TRBJ2-7; D gene unclear. Germline V gives CDR1 SGDLS, CDR2 YYNGEE. This CDR3 region has 15 residues. V gave up 0 bases and J gave up 0 bases, with 10 bases separating them. The CDR3 is CASSVVAESSYEQYF. For the CDR3, the DNA is TGTGCCAGCAGCGTAGTGGCAGAAAGCTCCTACGAGCAGTACTTC.

This chain connects TRBV7-9 to TRBJ1-4; a possible D gene is TRBD1 (5 bases). Germline V CDR1 and CDR2: SEHNR, FQNEAQ (reference sequence). V was trimmed by 6 bases and J by 5 bases, leaving 16 bases between them. The CDR3 loop spans 15 amino acids. The CDR3 DNA is TGTGCCAGCAGGCGGGACCCTCCGGGGAATGAAAAACTGTTTTTT. Its protein product is CASRRDPPGNEKLFF.

The chain recombines TRBV18 with TRBJ2-7, with D possibly being TRBD1 (5 bases). CDR1 KGHSH and CDR2 LQKENI come from the germline V gene. The CDR3 loop spans 15 amino acids. Trimming took off 4 bases at V and 2 bases at J, with 15 bases between the two ends. CDR3 protein: CASSQATGAPYEQYF. CDR3 nucleotides: TGTGCCAGCTCACAAGCCACAGGTGCTCCCTACGAGCAGTACTTC.

This clone came up once. This chain connects TRBV18 to TRBJ1-1; TRBD1 agrees at 7 bases. The CDR3 spans 15 residues. The trim removed 0 bases at V and 7 bases at J, leaving 8 bases unmatched. Germline lookup yields CDR1 KGHSH and CDR2 LQKENI. DNA for the CDR3: TGTGCCAGCTCACCACCGGAGGGGGCGATTATTGAAGCTTTCTTT. It translates to CASSPPEGAIIEAFF.

V and J are TRBV15 and TRBJ1-6; D is uncertain. Germline lookup yields CDR1 LNHNV and CDR2 YYDKDF (reference sequence). The CDR3 is 13 amino acids. V was trimmed by 9 bases and J by 7 bases, leaving 13 bases between them. This CDR3 is CATGDSGNSPLHF. CDR3 DNA: TGTGCCACGGGCGATTCGGGGAATTCACCCCTCCACTTT.

This clone was observed a single time. The rearrangement links TRBV27 to TRBJ1-5, with D unclear. Trimming cost V 6 bases and J 3 bases, with 9 bases left between them. This CDR3 is built from 13 residues. The germline V gene encodes CDR1 MNHEY and CDR2 SMNVEV (reference sequence). The CDR3 is CASSRVTNQPQHF. Written as DNA, the CDR3 is TGTGCCAGCAGCCGGGTTACCAATCAGCCCCAGCATTTT.

This chain joins TRBV11-2 and TRBJ2-5, with D perhaps TRBD2 (5 bases). The CDR3 loop spans 13 amino acids. The V gene's germline CDR1 is SGHAT and CDR2 FQNNGV. With 2 bases removed from V and 13 bases from J, the gap between germline ends came to 17 bases. CDR3: CASSLNAGRGVYF. The CDR3 DNA reads as TGTGCCAGCAGCTTAAATGCGGGTAGAGGAGTGTACTTC.

The genes are TRBV4-1 and TRBJ2-5, with 9 nucleotides matching TRBD2. Germline CDR1 and CDR2: MGHRA and YSYEKL. V lost 0 bases to trimming and J lost 5 bases; unmatched junction nucleotides: 16. The CDR3 length is 19 residues. The CDR3 region has the DNA TGCGCCAGCAGCCAAGATCAGGGCCTAGCGGGGAGAGAGAAGGAGACCCAGTACTTC. Translation: CASSQDQGLAGREKETQYF.

CDR3 nucleotide sequence: TGTGCCAGCAGCCCTAGCTCGGCCCAAGAGACCCAGTACTTC. It is translated as CASSPSSAQETQYF. V is TRBV7-9 and J is TRBJ2-5; TRBD2 is a possible D gene (5 bases). CDR3 length: 14 residues. Germline loops: CDR1 SEHNR, CDR2 FQNEAQ (reference sequence). Trimming removed 5 bases at V and 1 base at J, with 11 bases between.

V and J are TRBV6-4 and TRBJ2-1; D possibly corresponds to TRBD1 (5 bases). In germline, CDR1 is MRHNA, CDR2 SNTAGT. Trimming removed 2 bases at V and 5 bases at J, with 13 bases between. The CDR3 length is 15 residues. CDR3 nucleotides: TGTGCCAGCAGTGACGGGCTAGGGGAACACAATGAGCAGTTCTTC. Its translation is CASSDGLGEHNEQFF.

The chain recombines TRBV5-4 with TRBJ1-4, with no clear D. Germline CDR1 and CDR2: SGHNT and YYREEE (reference sequence). CDR3 length: 16 residues. V was trimmed by 3 bases and J by 7 bases, leaving 19 bases between them. DNA of the CDR3: TGTGCCAGCAGCTCCTCCTCAGGCGGGCGCAGTGAAAAACTGTTTTTT. It yields the protein CASSSSSGGRSEKLFF.

This clone occurred a few times. This CDR3 is CATWNRGSGANVLTF. CDR3 coding DNA: TGTGCCACTTGGAACAGGGGCTCTGGGGCCAACGTCCTGACTTTC. The rearrangement uses TRBV28 and TRBJ2-6; 7 nucleotides agree with TRBD1. Germline V lookup: CDR1 MDHEN, CDR2 SYDVKM. V shed 10 bases, J shed 0 bases, and the junction held 6 bases outside the gene matches. The CDR3 runs 15 residues. Variable domain in full (rest from reference TRBV28 and TRBJ2-6): DVKVTQSSRYLVKRTGEKVFLECVQDMDHENMFWYRQDPGLGLRLIYFSYDVKMKEKGDIPEGYSVSREKKERFSLILESASTNQTSMYLCATWNRGSGANVLTFGAGSRLTVL.

The V and J genes are TRBV2 and TRBJ2-7, with 9 positions matching TRBD1. Germline loops: CDR1 SNHLY, CDR2 FYNNEI. Trimming at V came to 3 bases and at J to 2 bases, leaving 2 bases not matched to a gene. This CDR3 contains 14 residues. CDR3 loop: CASSDGTGTYEQYF. As DNA, the CDR3 is TGTGCCAGCAGTGATGGGACAGGGACCTACGAGCAGTACTTC.

V and J are TRBV30 and TRBJ2-6; tentatively, D is TRBD2 (5 bases). Germline loops: CDR1 GTSNPN, CDR2 SVGIG (reference sequence). The CDR3 totals 15 residues. Between the trimmed V and J ends, which lost 2 bases and 0 bases, there was a span of 8 bases. CDR3 residues: CAWSSGSSGANVLTF. The CDR3 nucleotides are TGTGCCTGGAGTAGCGGAAGCTCTGGGGCCAACGTCCTGACTTTC.

This chain uses TRBV11-1 with TRBJ1-1; 11 bases fit TRBD1. The CDR3 has 15 amino acids. V trimming: 3 bases; J trimming: 10 bases; junction bases outside the gene matches: 10. Germline V lookup: CDR1 SGHAT, CDR2 FQDESV (reference sequence). The DNA for the CDR3 is TGTGCCAGCAGCTTGGGACAGGGGGTATCGCCGAGAGCTTTCTTT. Its translation: CASSLGQGVSPRAFF.